The 5 T cell receptor beta chains reported below all come from one sample, sequenced in a study of blood T cell repertoires in COVID-19. The data were produced by immunoSEQ multiplex PCR, yet TCRdb's version contains in-frame clones alone and is incomplete. The sample includes 120,000 or so clones, 75% to 80% seen only once; the top ten take roughly 7.9%. Sequencing input: peripheral blood. The receptors were sampled from a human donor in a cohort sampled during active COVID-19.

This clone was seen just once. The CDR3 region has the DNA TGTGCCAGTAGTATAGCGCGGGAGGGACTCCTCTCTGGGGCCAACGTCCTGACTTTC. It encodes CASSIAREGLLSGANVLTF. The chain recombines TRBV19 with TRBJ2-6; 9 nucleotides agree with TRBD2. CDR1 LNHDA and CDR2 SQIVND come from the germline V gene (reference sequence). This CDR3 has 19 amino acids. Unmatched junction bases numbered 7, after V lost 1 base and J lost 0 bases.

The chain carries TRBV6-2 or TRBV6-3 and TRBJ2-7; tentative D call: TRBD2 (6 bases). The V end was cut by 5 bases, the J end by 6 bases, with 23 bases between. The V gene's germline CDR1 is MNHEY and CDR2 SVGEGT. The CDR3 runs to 16 residues. CDR3 loop: CASSRGLRTQHSEQYF. In DNA form, the CDR3 reads TGTGCCAGCAGTCGGGGGTTGAGGACACAACACTCCGAGCAGTACTTC.

The V gene is TRBV11-2, the J gene TRBJ2-7; 10 bases line up with TRBD2. The CDR3 contains 15 residues. The ends lost 6 bases at V and 2 bases at J; junction bases unmatched: 7. The germline CDR1 and CDR2 sequences are SGHAT and FQNNGV. The CDR3 loop reads CASRRGAGGTYEQYF. The DNA of the CDR3 is TGTGCCAGCAGGCGGGGAGCGGGAGGGACCTACGAGCAGTACTTC.

J is TRBJ2-6 and V is TRBV5-1; 9 positions match TRBD1. Germline CDR1 is SGHRS and CDR2 is YFSETQ. CDR3 length: 17 amino acids. The ends lost 4 bases at V and 0 bases at J; junction bases unmatched: 5. CDR3 loop: CASSVQGALSGANVLTF. The CDR3 DNA reads as TGCGCCAGCAGCGTACAGGGGGCCCTCTCTGGGGCCAACGTCCTGACTTTC.

A remark on this clone: Its ends do not fully match the called genes, so a read error is possible. In DNA, the CDR3 is TGTGCCAGCAGCGCGGACTGGACCTCCTCCGAGCAGTACTTC. As protein: CASSADWTSSEQYF. The rearrangement links TRBV5-6 to TRBJ2-7, with D maybe TRBD2 (5 bases). The germline CDR1 and CDR2 sequences are SGHDT and YYEEEE. The CDR3 has 14 residues.